One sample yielded the 15 T cell receptor beta chains listed below, sequenced in a study of blood T cell repertoires in COVID-19. Produced via immunoSEQ multiplex PCR; TCRdb's table is partial and in-frame only. The table records fewer than 85,000 clones, roughly 80% of them present only once. Sample: peripheral blood. These receptor sequences come from a woman aged 55-70 years with acute or convalescent COVID-19.

The J gene is TRBJ1-4, the V gene TRBV5-1; maybe TRBD1 (5 bases). The germline V gene encodes CDR1 SGHRS and CDR2 YFSETQ. This CDR3 is built from 13 residues. Trimming pared 4 bases from V and 8 bases from J, leaving 12 bases between. The DNA of the CDR3 is TGCGCCAGCAGCGCTGGAAGGGGAGAAAAACTGTTTTTT. This sequence encodes CASSAGRGEKLFF. Using reference TRBV5-1 and TRBJ1-4 for the parts outside the CDR3, the full variable domain is KAGVTQTPRYLIKTRGQQVTLSCSPISGHRSVSWYQQTPGQGLQFLFEYFSETQRNKGNFPGRFSGRQFSNSRSEMNVSTLELGDSALYLCASSAGRGEKLFFGSGTQLSVL.

The chain employs TRBV18 and TRBJ2-2; TRBD1 matches at 10 bases. Germline CDR1 KGHSH, CDR2 LQKENI. The CDR3 is made up of 18 amino acids. The trim removed 0 bases at V and 5 bases at J, leaving 9 bases unmatched. The CDR3 sequence is CASSPPIWRQGATGELFF. DNA for the CDR3: TGTGCCAGCTCACCACCAATCTGGAGACAGGGGGCGACCGGGGAGCTGTTTTTT.

This chain joins TRBV7-9 and TRBJ2-7; 9 bases match TRBD2. J gave up 4 bases and V 5 bases, and 15 bases lay outside the gene matches. Germline V gene lookup returns CDR1 SEHNR and CDR2 FQNEAQ (reference sequence). The CDR3 extends over 17 amino acids. The CDR3 region has the DNA TGTGCCAGCAGCCCCCGGGGGGGGCTAGCGGGGATTTACGAGCAGTACTTC. It encodes CASSPRGGLAGIYEQYF. Supplemented by reference TRBV7-9 and TRBJ2-7, the full variable domain reads DTGVSQNPRHKITKRGQNVTFRCDPISEHNRLYWYRQTLGQGPEFLTYFQNEAQLEKSRLLSDRFSAERPKGSFSTLEIQRTEQGDSAMYLCASSPRGGLAGIYEQYFGPGTRLTVT.

The V call is TRBV21-1, the J call TRBJ2-7; TRBD1 is the table's D call, not checked against the DNA. TRBV21-1 is given as a pseudogene. The CDR3 runs 15 residues. The CDR3 reads CASSKAATESYEQYF. Here the CDR3 DNA reads TGTGCCAGCAGCAAAGCAGCGACAGAATCCTACGAGCAGTACTTC.

The V call is TRBV10-2, the J call TRBJ1-2; D call uncertain. The CDR3 is made up of 14 amino acids. Trimming removed 6 bases at V and 8 bases at J, with 19 bases between. From germline, CDR1 is WSHSY and CDR2 SAAADI. The CDR3 DNA sequence: TGCGCCAGCAGAGGCCTAGGTTCGGTGTTCGGCTACACCTTC. Protein sequence: CASRGLGSVFGYTF.

V gene TRBV24-1 combines with J gene TRBJ1-5; 7 nucleotides agree with TRBD1. J was trimmed by 1 base and V by 10 bases; bases with no gene match: 6. This CDR3 has 14 amino acids. Germline CDR1 reads KGHDR; CDR2 reads SFDVKD. The CDR3 sequence: CATGTERSNQPQHF. CDR3 nucleotides: TGTGCCACTGGGACAGAGAGGAGCAATCAGCCCCAGCATTTT.

The rearrangement links TRBV19 to TRBJ2-3; weak D call: TRBD1 (6 bases). Germline CDR1 LNHDA, CDR2 SQIVND (reference sequence). With 11 bases removed from V and 0 bases from J, the gap between germline ends came to 18 bases. This CDR3 spans 15 amino acids. The CDR3 protein is CASSPGQISTDTQYF. CDR3 sequence (DNA): TGTGCCTCTAGCCCCGGACAGATTAGCACAGATACGCAGTATTTT.

For the CDR3, the DNA is TGTGCCATCCGTGTCGAGGGGGCCTATGAGCAGTTCTTC. This sequence encodes CAIRVEGAYEQFF. The gene calls are TRBV10-3 and TRBJ2-1, with TRBD1 identical over 7 bases. The germline CDR1 and CDR2 sequences are ENHRY and SYGVKD. Trimming cost V 8 bases and J 8 bases; bases outside gene matches: 9. The CDR3 is 13 amino acids.

This rearrangement joins TRBV9 to TRBJ1-3; 7 positions match TRBD1. The V and J ends lost 4 bases and 3 bases, in that order; junction bases with no gene match: 10. The CDR3 totals 16 residues. In germline, CDR1 is SGDLS, CDR2 YYNGEE. The DNA for the CDR3 is TGTGCCAGCAGCCCCGGGACAGCAGGCTATGGAAACACCATATATTTT. Protein: CASSPGTAGYGNTIYF.

Concerning this clone itself: One end of the junction is discordant with germline, which a read error may explain. The CDR3 coding sequence is TGTGCCACCAGGCGTTCCGACGGACAGGGGGCAGTGAAGACTGAAGCTTTCTTT. It codes for CATRRSDGQGAVKTEAFF. The chain carries TRBV15 and TRBJ1-1; TRBD1 aligns across 11 bases. This CDR3 contains 18 residues. Germline lookup yields CDR1 LNHNV and CDR2 YYDKDF (reference sequence).

Comment on this clone: Relative to the germline gene, one junction end is altered; a read error may explain this. The J gene is TRBJ1-5, the V gene TRBV5-6; 9 bases map to TRBD1. Germline V gene lookup returns CDR1 SGHDT and CDR2 YYEEEE. The CDR3 sequence is 15 residues long. This CDR3 is CASSTGGGSDQPQHF. DNA of the CDR3: TGTGCCAGCAGTACAGGGGGCGGTAGCGATCAGCCCCAGCATTTT.

This rearrangement joins TRBV19 to TRBJ2-1; TRBD1 agrees at 10 bases. Germline loops: CDR1 LNHDA, CDR2 SQIVND (reference sequence). The CDR3 totals 15 residues. With V trimmed by 5 bases and J by 5 bases, 6 bases remained unmatched. The CDR3: CASSWDRGPNNEQFF. Written as DNA, the CDR3 is TGTGCCAGTAGTTGGGACAGGGGTCCTAACAATGAGCAGTTCTTC.

This clone has only one observation. The J gene is TRBJ2-4, the V gene TRBV3-1 (or the pseudogene TRBV3-2); 10 nucleotides agree with TRBD1. Trimming at V came to 3 bases and at J to 6 bases, leaving 11 bases not matched to a gene. CDR1 is LGHDT and CDR2 is YNNKEL in the germline V gene (reference sequence). The CDR3 consists of 17 residues. The CDR3 reads CASSQSNPGQGRNIQYF. DNA of the CDR3: TGTGCCAGCAGCCAGAGTAATCCGGGACAGGGGAGAAACATTCAGTACTTC.

The rearrangement uses TRBV7-9 and TRBJ1-4; a possible D gene is TRBD1 (5 bases). The germline V gene has CDR1 SEHNR and CDR2 FQNEAQ (reference sequence). This CDR3 is built from 13 residues. With 4 bases removed from V and 8 bases from J, the gap between germline ends came to 11 bases. The CDR3 coding sequence is TGTGCCAGCAGCTGGGGGGACCGAGAAAAACTGTTTTTT. It translates to CASSWGDREKLFF.

CDR3 coding DNA: TGTGCCAGCATCCCCGGGACAGGAAATAGCGGGGAGCTGTTTTTT. Translation: CASIPGTGNSGELFF. The V gene is TRBV6-5, the J gene TRBJ2-2; 8 positions match TRBD1. This CDR3 is built from 15 residues. Germline CDR1 and CDR2: MNHEY and SVGAGI. V lost 7 bases and J lost 7; bases outside the gene matches: 11.